These 13 T cell receptor beta chains were sequenced from one sample in a study of T cells in Graves' hyperthyroidism and ophthalmopathy (dated by TCRdb to between 2017 and 2020). Receptors were amplified or captured by multiplex PCR. The data were produced on an Illumina HiSeq 2000. The TCR beta CDR3 regions were amplified from RNA transcripts. A first-round RT-PCR of the TCR CDR3 used the HTBI primer set with the Qiagen OneStep RT-PCR kit. TCRdb cleaned the public reads at Q25 with fastp, built clones with MiXCR and kept in-frame beta chains. Rows merge per CDR3 protein into single entries with the most common DNA and genes. The sample contains a few hundred thousand distinct CDR3 sequences, roughly 15% of them found a single time. Together, the top ten hold around 3.5% of the sample. The sample was blood. The receptor source for this set is a woman in her 40s with Graves' ophthalmopathy.

This clonotype occurred many times. V is TRBV7-3 and J is TRBJ2-3, with 10 bases aligning to TRBD2. CDR3 length: 15 residues. CDR1 and CDR2 from the germline V gene are SGHTA and FQGTGA. The ends lost 3 bases at V and 3 bases at J; junction bases unmatched: 3. The CDR3 protein is CASSLGLAPTDTQYF. CDR3 nucleotides: TGTGCCAGCAGCTTGGGACTAGCGCCTACAGATACGCAGTATTTT.

J is TRBJ1-3 and V is TRBV30; no clear D gene. CDR3 size: 15 residues. The germline CDR1 and CDR2 sequences are GTSNPN and SVGIG (reference sequence). The V end lost 0 bases, the J end lost 2 bases, and 11 bases lay between the germline ends. CDR3 bases: TGTGCCTGGAGTGTAAGGCAGGACCCTGGAAACACCATATATTTT. Encoded protein: CAWSVRQDPGNTIYF.

The V call is TRBV19, the J call TRBJ2-7; D unresolved. CDR1 is LNHDA, CDR2 SQIVND, per germline (reference sequence). This CDR3 is built from 14 residues. The V gene lost 1 base and the J gene lost 0 bases, with 7 bases spanning the gap. The CDR3, as DNA: TGTGCCAGTAGTATAGGGACGAACTCCTACGAGCAGTACTTC. It codes for CASSIGTNSYEQYF.

This clonotype was observed a handful of times. V usage is TRBV19 and J usage is TRBJ1-5; D not resolved. V lost 4 bases and J 1 base, leaving 8 bases between the germline ends. The CDR3 is 14 residues long. Germline assignment: CDR1 LNHDA and CDR2 SQIVND (reference sequence). CDR3 protein: CASSKTSSNQPQHF. CDR3 coding DNA: TGTGCCAGTAGTAAGACATCAAGCAATCAGCCCCAGCATTTT. The whole variable domain, remainder taken from reference TRBV19 and TRBJ1-5, is DGGITQSPKYLFRKEGQNVTLSCEQNLNHDAMYWYRQDPGQGLRLIYYSQIVNDFQKGDIAEGYSVSREKKESFPLTVTSAQKNPTAFYLCASSKTSSNQPQHFGDGTRLSIL.

This clonotype has at least ten counts. This chain joins TRBV12-3 or TRBV12-4 and TRBJ2-3, with 7 bases fitting TRBD1. The CDR3 spans 14 residues. Unmatched junction bases numbered 6, after V lost 5 bases and J lost 4 bases. CDR3 bases: TGTGCCAGCAGTCCGACAGGGAACGCAGATACGCAGTATTTT. As protein: CASSPTGNADTQYF.

This clonotype was detected only a few times. The chain has TRBV27 and TRBJ2-7; D is perhaps TRBD1 (7 bases). This CDR3 spans 13 amino acids. Looked up from germline, CDR1 is MNHEY and CDR2 is SMNVEV (reference sequence). Trimming shortened V by 4 bases and J by 4 bases, and 11 bases separated the two germline ends. The CDR3 DNA follows: TGTGCCAGCAGTTCAGGGGGAGGATACGAGCAGTACTTC. Its protein product is CASSSGGGYEQYF.

This chain joins TRBV24-1 and TRBJ2-2, with TRBD1 matching 7 bases. The CDR3 is 15 residues long. Losses at the gene ends were 3 bases for V and 6 bases for J; bases not matched to a gene: 6. Looked up from germline, CDR1 is KGHDR and CDR2 is SFDVKD. CDR3 sequence: CATSDPRQGAGELFF. The CDR3 DNA reads TGTGCCACCAGTGATCCGAGACAGGGTGCCGGGGAGCTGTTTTTT.

Many counts were recorded for this clonotype. V is TRBV30 and J is TRBJ2-5; TRBD2 aligns across 8 bases. There are 12 residues in the CDR3. Germline-derived CDR1 and CDR2 are GTSNPN and SVGIG (reference sequence). CDR3 DNA: TGTGCTGCCTCGGGACTAGTTGGGACCCAGTACTTC. This sequence encodes CAASGLVGTQYF.

Notes on this clonotype: Being one base from a much bigger clone, this may be a read error. As the CDR3 is not closed by the conserved phenylalanine or tryptophan, this likely results from a read error. The chain is built from TRBV2 and TRBJ2-2; the match to TRBD1 covers 9 bases. Trimming took 3 bases from V and 6 from J; bases not matched to a gene: 5. From germline, CDR1 is SNHLY and CDR2 FYNNEI. This CDR3 region has 15 residues. The CDR3 loop reads CASSEIQGASGELFL. As DNA, the CDR3 is TGTGCCAGCAGTGAGATACAGGGGGCTTCCGGGGAGCTGTTTCTT.

This clonotype showed up many times. The rearrangement links TRBV11-2 to TRBJ1-1; TRBD1 is a possible D gene (5 bases). The CDR3 spans 16 residues. V gave up 1 base and J gave up 1 base, with 13 bases separating them. Germline V lookup: CDR1 SGHAT, CDR2 FQNNGV. CDR3 nucleotide sequence: TGTGCCAGCAGCTTAGGGGCAGGGTTCCCGAACACTGAAGCTTTCTTT. This encodes CASSLGAGFPNTEAFF.

There are many counts of this clonotype. The chain recombines TRBV7-3 with TRBJ2-2; TRBD2 aligns across 8 bases. The CDR3 is 15 amino acids. The germline V gene encodes CDR1 SGHTA and CDR2 FQGTGA. V shed 2 bases and J 5 bases; nucleotides not matched to a gene: 4. The CDR3 DNA sequence: TGTGCCAGCAGCTTAGCGGGAGGAGGGACCGGGGAGCTGTTTTTT. Amino acids: CASSLAGGGTGELFF.

The V gene is TRBV29-1, the J gene TRBJ1-2; no firm D call. The CDR3 has 12 amino acids. Between the trimmed V and J ends, which lost 3 bases and 0 bases, there was a span of 5 bases. The germline CDR1 and CDR2 sequences are SQVTM and ANQGSEA. CDR3 protein: CSVEATNYGYTF. CDR3 DNA: TGCAGCGTTGAGGCGACTAACTATGGCTACACCTTC.

This clonotype was observed at least ten times. This chain links TRBV28 with TRBJ1-2; D remains ambiguous. Germline V CDR1 and CDR2: MDHEN, SYDVKM. The CDR3 length is 15 residues. Trimming left V 3 bases short and J 4 bases short, with 15 bases between. The CDR3 DNA is TGTGCCAGCAGTTTCATAGACGGCGGTCGCTATGGCTACACCTTC. Translating it yields CASSFIDGGRYGYTF.